This T cell receptor beta chain was identified during a study of T cells after yellow fever vaccination. Looking at the study overall: Preparing low-cell-number fractions relied on SMART-Seq v4 Ultra Low Input. Study results and limitations: Some clonotypes were seen in both the CD4 and the CD8 compartments. These made up a small share and likely arose from convergent recombination.

TCRdb independently ran MiXCR on the 5' RACE reads; one entry per CDR3 protein. The data contain about 63,000 distinct CDR3 sequences, approximately 8% of them singletons. At least ten counts were recorded for this clonotype. The antigen remains unidentified. J gave up 6 bases and V 4 bases, and 4 bases lay outside the gene matches. This CDR3 contains 14 residues. CDR1 is SGHNT and CDR2 is YYREEE in the germline V gene (reference sequence). This clonotype was sampled from a man between 25 and 39 years old who received the YFV17D yellow fever vaccine. The gene calls are TRBV5-4 and TRBJ2-1; 10 bases are a match to TRBD2. The material sequenced was CD8+ T cells sorted from PBMCs, taken 15 days after the yellow fever booster vaccination. The DNA for the CDR3 is TGTGCCAGCAGCATCAGCGGGAGGGTCAATGAGCAGTTCTTC. As protein: CASSISGRVNEQFF.